Here is one T cell receptor (beta chain) with its context. Its antigen target is currently unknown. Base qualities are not at hand, and no much larger clone is one base apart. These data belong to a study of blood T cell repertoires in COVID-19 (dated by TCRdb to about 2020). Looking at the study overall: Samples from collaborators originated in the United States, Italy and Spain and spanned both the acute and convalescent phases of COVID-19. The prospective study material was composed of cDNA or gDNA derived from T cells, B-cell-depleted T cells, or PBMCs. The dataset comprised deeply sampled blood TCRbeta repertoires from subjects exposed to, actively infected with, or recovered from COVID-19. The repertoires were released in a freely available public database meant as a resource for research on the immune response to SARS-CoV-2. Samples were obtained from the ongoing ImmuneRACE study (first 160 participants) and from about 1,300 subjects provided by 6 global collaborators. The sample metadata nearly always contained a de-identified subject ID, COVID-19 status, age in years and sex. Where available, HLA class I and class II types were obtained from metadata supplied by the sample provider rather than from assay-based typing.

What the study reported, not specific to this receptor: How much clinical and demographic metadata was included differed by source and by participant, and the metadata was provided uncurated.

TCRbeta CDR3 regions were amplified from genomic DNA using the immunoSEQ Assay, a bias-controlled multiplex PCR. Turning to the authors' computational methods: The number of nucleated cells in each sample was estimated from the amplification of reference gene primers within the assay. To quantify the absolute abundance of each unique TCRbeta CDR3 rearrangement, sequence reads were collapsed and filtered. For each sample, productive Simpson clonality was calculated as the square root of Simpson's diversity index across productive rearrangements. Drawn from immuneACCESS, this table holds only the in-frame rearrangements with V and J called that TCRdb kept. Clones are partly lost; checked studies trace under half to an unresolved V gene and leave the rest unexplained. V, J and clone size reflect that table, while D and trimming were determined from the DNA. Here the sample has 330,000 or so clones; approximately 88% occur a single time. The ten top clones hold 7.5% to 10% of the sample.

The CDR3 holds 15 amino acids from the cysteine to the phenylalanine. Solely the CDR3 DNA is kept, with 45 bases framed from the first base. Per the germline V gene, SGHTA is the CDR1 and FQGNSA is the CDR2. V and J lose 6 bases and 0 bases, and a span of 15 bases separates them. At one collaborating source in Seattle, patients were enrolled during active infection and were followed longitudinally through the course of disease. Whole blood was collected in K2EDTA tubes by collaborating institutions according to the institutions' own protocols. For TCRbeta analysis, collaborators shipped samples in one of three forms: frozen whole blood, isolated PBMCs, or DNA extracted from either of those sample types.

The sequence was collected from a man aged 25-40 years with COVID-19, enrolled during active disease. The chain links TRBV7-2 with TRBJ2-7, with a weak D call of TRBD2 (6 bases match). Sequencing used peripheral blood. The DNA is as follows: TGTGCCAGCAGTCTAGGACGGGGGAGCTCCTACGAGCAGTACTTC. Its translation is CASSLGRGSSYEQYF.